These 28 T cell receptor beta chains share one sample of origin, sequenced in a study of control samples from healthy donors and cancer patients. Clones were read by immunoSEQ multiplex PCR, and TCRdb kept only the in-frame ones, dropping some. Among about 85,000 clones listed, about 89% were seen once. The source material was blood. The receptors derive from a woman between 55 and 75 years old in good health.

The chain carries TRBV21-1 and TRBJ2-3; TRBD1 is the table's D call, not checked against the DNA. TRBV21-1 has pseudogene status. CDR3 length: 16 amino acids. The CDR3 region has the DNA TGTGCCAGCAGCAAACCGGACAGGGGGAGCGGAGATACGCAGTATTTT. Protein: CASSKPDRGSGDTQYF.

This clone was observed a few times. The gene calls are TRBV5-6 and TRBJ2-3, with 9 positions matching TRBD1. Germline loops: CDR1 SGHDT, CDR2 YYEEEE. The CDR3 loop spans 14 amino acids. Losses at the gene ends were 3 bases for V and 3 bases for J; bases not matched to a gene: 2. Here the CDR3 reads CASSWDRATDTQYF. CDR3 coding DNA: TGTGCCAGCAGCTGGGACAGGGCAACAGATACGCAGTATTTT. Drawing the rest from reference TRBV5-6 and TRBJ2-3, the complete variable domain is DAGVTQSPTHLIKTRGQQVTLRCSPKSGHDTVSWYQQALGQGPQFIFQYYEEEERQRGNFPDRFSGHQFPNYSSELNVNALLLGDSALYLCASSWDRATDTQYFGPGTRLTVL.

This clone was detected a few times. The chain recombines TRBV5-1 with TRBJ2-3; D gene unclear. The CDR3 contains 12 residues. Trimming took off 0 bases at V and 3 bases at J, with 2 bases between the two ends. Germline CDR1 and CDR2: SGHRS and YFSETQ. The CDR3 sequence is CASSLVTDTQYF. Here the CDR3 DNA reads TGCGCCAGCAGCTTGGTTACAGATACGCAGTATTTT.

V and J are TRBV9 and TRBJ2-3; D ambiguous. This CDR3 spans 14 amino acids. Germline assignment: CDR1 SGDLS and CDR2 YYNGEE. The V and J ends lost 0 bases and 2 bases respectively, with 7 bases between them. CDR3 sequence reads: CASSVDGNTDTQYF. The CDR3 DNA reads TGTGCCAGCAGCGTAGACGGTAACACAGATACGCAGTATTTT.

This sequence joins TRBV4-1 and TRBJ2-7; no reliable D call. The ends were cut back, 1 base at V and 0 bases at J, with 7 bases in the middle. Germline V gene data show CDR1 as MGHRA and CDR2 as YSYEKL. The CDR3 spans 14 residues. In nucleotides, the CDR3 is TGCGCCAGCAGCCAAGGAACGGTCTCCTACGAGCAGTACTTC. It specifies CASSQGTVSYEQYF.

This chain links TRBV6-6 with TRBJ1-2; D is unclear. CDR3 length: 14 amino acids. The V gene's germline CDR1 is MNHNY and CDR2 SVGAGI (reference sequence). V lost 5 bases and J 5 bases, leaving 15 bases between the germline ends. For the CDR3, the DNA is TGTGCCAGCAGTACCCAGTCAAATGGGTATGGCTACACCTTC. Amino acids: CASSTQSNGYGYTF.

This chain connects TRBV27 to TRBJ1-1; possible D gene TRBD1, 5 bases. The V gene's germline CDR1 is MNHEY and CDR2 SMNVEV (reference sequence). V lost 1 base, J lost 6 bases, and 15 bases lay in between. The CDR3 contains 15 residues. In nucleotides, the CDR3 is TGTGCCAGCAGTTTATACGGGGCAGGGTACGCTGAAGCTTTCTTT. Its protein product is CASSLYGAGYAEAFF.

This sequence joins TRBV4-2 and TRBJ2-2; D may be TRBD2 (6 bases). This CDR3 region has 15 residues. V was shortened by 3 bases and J by 0 bases, with 8 bases between the two germline ends. From germline, CDR1 is LGHNA and CDR2 YNFKEQ. The CDR3 spells CASSHGGANTGELFF. DNA for the CDR3: TGTGCCAGCAGCCACGGCGGGGCGAACACCGGGGAGCTGTTTTTT.

J is TRBJ2-3 and V is TRBV12-3 or TRBV12-4, with D maybe TRBD2 (5 bases). Trimming removed 6 bases from V and 0 bases from J, with 7 bases in between. CDR3 length equals 13 residues. The CDR3 DNA sequence: TGTGCCAGCAGACTAGGCAGCACAGATACGCAGTATTTT. Translation: CASRLGSTDTQYF.

This chain uses TRBV9 with TRBJ2-1; the D gene is possibly TRBD1 (5 bases). Germline V CDR1 and CDR2: SGDLS, YYNGEE. The CDR3 sequence is 12 residues long. With 3 bases removed from V and 8 bases from J, the gap between germline ends came to 9 bases. The CDR3 here is CASSGWGDEQFF. DNA for the CDR3: TGTGCCAGCAGCGGATGGGGCGATGAGCAGTTCTTC.

This rearrangement joins TRBV18 to TRBJ2-2; a weak D match, TRBD2 (5 bases). CDR3 size: 15 residues. V was pared by 5 bases and J by 6 bases, with 16 bases between. In germline, CDR1 is KGHSH, CDR2 LQKENI. The CDR3 nucleotides are TGTGCCAGCTCATCTCCGGACTGGTCCCCCGGGGAGCTGTTTTTT. As protein: CASSSPDWSPGELFF.

The V call is TRBV5-6, the J call TRBJ1-3; D possibly corresponds to TRBD1 (5 bases). Germline CDR1 and CDR2: SGHDT and YYEEEE. This CDR3 has 14 residues. V shed 5 bases and J shed 1 base, with 10 bases lying between them. CDR3 coding DNA: TGTGCCAGCAGTAAGAGGGGATCTGGAAACACCATATATTTT. Protein: CASSKRGSGNTIYF.

The chain joins TRBV9 to TRBJ2-1; 9 nucleotides align to TRBD2. The germline CDR1 and CDR2 sequences are SGDLS and YYNGEE. Trimming at V came to 0 bases and at J to 2 bases, leaving 6 bases not matched to a gene. The CDR3 spans 17 residues. Here the CDR3 reads CASSVAGAGGPYNEQFF. CDR3 bases: TGTGCCAGCAGCGTAGCTGGTGCGGGAGGGCCCTACAATGAGCAGTTCTTC.

V gene TRBV6-2 or TRBV6-3 combines with J gene TRBJ1-6, with a possible D match to TRBD1 (6 bases). Deletions cut 2 bases from V and 0 bases from J, with 20 bases between. The CDR3 is 20 residues long. The germline CDR1 and CDR2 sequences are MNHEY and SVGEGT. As DNA, the CDR3 is TGTGCCAGCAGTTACACCCTCGAGACAGGCCAAAGCTCCTATAATTCACCCCTCCACTTT. Translating it yields CASSYTLETGQSSYNSPLHF.

This chain uses TRBV11-2 with TRBJ2-1; 10 bases are a match to TRBD1. V dropped 0 bases and J dropped 9; count of bases not matched to a gene: 5. The CDR3 loop spans 15 amino acids. CDR1 and CDR2 from the germline V gene are SGHAT and FQNNGV. CDR3 amino acids: CASSLDGTGASEQFF. In DNA, the CDR3 is TGTGCCAGCAGCTTAGATGGGACAGGGGCCAGTGAGCAGTTCTTC.

CDR3 protein: CASSLGGTGNYGYTF. CDR3 DNA sequence: TGTGCCAGCAGCTTAGGCGGGACAGGAAACTATGGCTACACCTTC. J is TRBJ1-2 and V is TRBV7-9; 8 nucleotides line up with TRBD1. The V and J ends lost 1 base and 2 bases, in that order; junction bases with no gene match: 3. Per the germline V gene, CDR1 is SEHNR and CDR2 is FQNEAQ (reference sequence). This CDR3 has 15 amino acids.

This clone occurred once. The chain carries TRBV18 and TRBJ1-3, with no clear D. CDR3 length equals 15 residues. Per germline, CDR1 KGHSH and CDR2 LQKENI. V was clipped by 0 bases and J by 3 bases, with 9 bases between them. The chain's CDR3 is CASSPPGQFGNTIYF. DNA for the CDR3: TGTGCCAGCTCACCACCAGGGCAGTTTGGAAACACCATATATTTT.

This chain uses TRBV7-6 with TRBJ2-3, with 8 bases fitting TRBD2. This CDR3 is 17 amino acids long. In germline, CDR1 is SGHVS, CDR2 FNYEAQ. The V gene end was trimmed by 6 bases and the J gene end by 0 bases; junction bases not matched to a gene: 11. The CDR3 protein is CASSRTSGGSSTDTQYF. The CDR3 region has the DNA TGTGCCAGCAGTCGTACCAGCGGGGGATCTAGCACAGATACGCAGTATTTT.

The chain links TRBV30 to TRBJ2-6; 7 bases match TRBD1. V shed 2 bases, J shed 4 bases, and the junction held 5 bases outside the gene matches. This CDR3 is 15 amino acids long. CDR1 and CDR2 (germline): GTSNPN, SVGIG (reference sequence). The CDR3 DNA follows: TGTGCCTGGAGTTCGACAGGGTTGGGGGCCAACGTCCTGACTTTC. Translating gives CAWSSTGLGANVLTF.

The CDR3 region is CASRPGQGVHEQYF. For the CDR3, the DNA is TGTGCCAGCAGGCCGGGTCAGGGGGTCCACGAGCAGTACTTC. V and J are TRBV2 and TRBJ2-7, with 7 bases that match TRBD1. Germline V gene lookup returns CDR1 SNHLY and CDR2 FYNNEI. V lost 6 bases, J lost 5 bases, and 10 bases stayed unmatched. There are 14 residues in the CDR3. Combining the CDR3 with reference TRBV2 and TRBJ2-7 gives the whole variable domain EPEVTQTPSHQVTQMGQEVILRCVPISNHLYFYWYRQILGQKVEFLVSFYNNEISEKSEIFDDQFSVERPDGSNFTLKIRSTKLEDSAMYFCASRPGQGVHEQYFGPGTRLTVT.

The rearrangement links TRBV4-2 to TRBJ2-3, with 8 positions matching TRBD2. CDR3 size: 18 residues. V gave up 4 bases and J gave up 0 bases; unmatched junction bases: 12. Per the germline V gene, CDR1 is LGHNA and CDR2 is YNFKEQ. The CDR3 here is CASSPSGGGRTSTDTQYF. The DNA of the CDR3 is TGTGCCAGCAGCCCCTCTGGGGGCGGGAGGACTAGCACAGATACGCAGTATTTT.

This clone was counted a single time. V and J are TRBV20-1 and TRBJ2-1, with D uncertain. CDR3 size: 11 residues. Trimming took 3 bases from V and 7 from J, leaving 7 bases between them. CDR1 is DFQATT and CDR2 is SNEGSKA in the germline V gene (reference sequence). The CDR3 loop is CSASGWNEQFF. The CDR3, as DNA: TGCAGTGCTAGTGGTTGGAATGAGCAGTTCTTC.

This chain uses TRBV4-1 with TRBJ1-1; 9 bases line up with TRBD1. V lost 3 bases and J lost 6; bases outside the gene matches: 11. This CDR3 has 16 amino acids. Looked up from germline, CDR1 is MGHRA and CDR2 is YSYEKL. The CDR3 DNA reads TGCGCCAGCAGCCAGCCACAGGGGGCGGATTACGCTGAAGCTTTCTTT. Translation: CASSQPQGADYAEAFF.

The DNA for the CDR3 is TGTGCCAGTAGTACAGGGACAGGGGCCGCTGGGGCCAACGTCCTGACTTTC. It yields the protein CASSTGTGAAGANVLTF. The V call is TRBV19, the J call TRBJ2-6; 10 bases are shared with TRBD1. Germline assignment: CDR1 LNHDA and CDR2 SQIVND (reference sequence). The CDR3 contains 17 residues. Losses at the gene ends were 4 bases for V and 2 bases for J; bases not matched to a gene: 5.

This chain uses TRBV11-1 with TRBJ1-1; 7 nucleotides line up with TRBD1. The germline gives CDR1 SGHAT, CDR2 FQDESV (reference sequence). There are 14 residues in the CDR3. V shed 5 bases and J 5 bases; nucleotides not matched to a gene: 8. The CDR3 DNA follows: TGTGCCAGCAGCACTAACAGGGGAAGTACTGAAGCTTTCTTT. Translation: CASSTNRGSTEAFF. Combining the CDR3 with reference TRBV11-1 and TRBJ1-1 gives the whole variable domain EAEVAQSPRYKITEKSQAVAFWCDPISGHATLYWYRQILGQGPELLVQFQDESVVDDSQLPKDRFSAERLKGVDSTLKIQPAELGDSAMYLCASSTNRGSTEAFFGQGTRLTVV.

The V call is TRBV5-1, the J call TRBJ2-1, with TRBD2 identical over 7 bases. V lost 4 bases, J lost 7 bases, and 2 bases stayed unmatched. Germline CDR1 is SGHRS and CDR2 is YFSETQ. The CDR3 consists of 12 residues. Written as DNA, the CDR3 is TGCGCCAGCAGCGTGGGGGGGAATGAGCAGTTCTTC. Translation: CASSVGGNEQFF.

This chain connects TRBV3-1 (or the pseudogene TRBV3-2) to TRBJ1-2, with D tentatively TRBD1 (6 bases). This CDR3 is 13 amino acids long. Germline V gene data show CDR1 as LGHDT and CDR2 as YNNKEL (reference sequence). Trimming removed 4 bases at V and 5 bases at J, with 11 bases between. For the CDR3, the DNA is TGTGCCAGCAGCCCGCGGACAGTTTATGGCTACACCTTC. Its translation: CASSPRTVYGYTF.

This sequence joins TRBV3-1 (or the pseudogene TRBV3-2) and TRBJ2-5; 12 nucleotides agree with TRBD2. V lost 1 base, J lost 6 bases, and 6 bases stayed unmatched. CDR1 is LGHDT, CDR2 YNNKEL, per germline (reference sequence). This CDR3 is built from 16 residues. CDR3 nucleotides: TGTGCCAGCAGCCAAGGACTAGCGGGAGCGGGCAAGACCCAGTACTTC. Translation: CASSQGLAGAGKTQYF.